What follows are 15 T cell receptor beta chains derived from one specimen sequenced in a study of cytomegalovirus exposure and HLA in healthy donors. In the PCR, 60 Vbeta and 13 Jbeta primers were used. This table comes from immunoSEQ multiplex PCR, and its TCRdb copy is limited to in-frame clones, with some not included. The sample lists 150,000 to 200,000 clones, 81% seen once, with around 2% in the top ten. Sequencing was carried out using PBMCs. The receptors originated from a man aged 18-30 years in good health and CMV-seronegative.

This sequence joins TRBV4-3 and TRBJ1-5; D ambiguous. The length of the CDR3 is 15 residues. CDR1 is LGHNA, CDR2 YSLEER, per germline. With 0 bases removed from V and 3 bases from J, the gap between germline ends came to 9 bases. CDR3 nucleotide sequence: TGCGCCAGCAGCCAAGATAGTCTCCTCAATCAGCCCCAGCATTTT. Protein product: CASSQDSLLNQPQHF.

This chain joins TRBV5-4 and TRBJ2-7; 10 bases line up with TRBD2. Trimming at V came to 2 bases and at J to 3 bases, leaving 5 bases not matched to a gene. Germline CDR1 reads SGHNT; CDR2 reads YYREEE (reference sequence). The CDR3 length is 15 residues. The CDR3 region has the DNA TGTGCCAGCAGCTTTAGCGGGGGGACATACTACGAGCAGTACTTC. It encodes CASSFSGGTYYEQYF.

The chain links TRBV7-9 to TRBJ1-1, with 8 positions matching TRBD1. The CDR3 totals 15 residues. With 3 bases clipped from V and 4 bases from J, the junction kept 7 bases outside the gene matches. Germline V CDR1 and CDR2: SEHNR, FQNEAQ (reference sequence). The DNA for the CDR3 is TGTGCCAGCAGCTTGGCCCAGGGGGCGAGCACTGAAGCTTTCTTT. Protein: CASSLAQGASTEAFF.

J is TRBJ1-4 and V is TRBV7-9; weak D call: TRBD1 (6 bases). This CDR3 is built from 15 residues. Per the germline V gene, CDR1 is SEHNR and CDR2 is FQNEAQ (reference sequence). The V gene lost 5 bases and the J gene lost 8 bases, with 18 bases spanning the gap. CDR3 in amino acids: CASSHPGQGEEKLFF. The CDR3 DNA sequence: TGTGCCAGCAGCCATCCGGGACAAGGAGAGGAAAAACTGTTTTTT.

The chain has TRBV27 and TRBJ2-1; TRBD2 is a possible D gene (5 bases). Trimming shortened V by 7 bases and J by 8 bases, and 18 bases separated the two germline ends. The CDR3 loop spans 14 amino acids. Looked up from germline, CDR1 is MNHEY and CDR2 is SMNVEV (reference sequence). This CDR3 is CASTLIPGSDEQFF. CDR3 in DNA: TGTGCCAGCACCCTGATTCCGGGGTCGGATGAGCAGTTCTTC.

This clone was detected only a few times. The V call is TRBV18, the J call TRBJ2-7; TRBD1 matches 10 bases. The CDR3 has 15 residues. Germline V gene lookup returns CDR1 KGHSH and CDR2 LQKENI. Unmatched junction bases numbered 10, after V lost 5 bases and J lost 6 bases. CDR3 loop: CASSSSGQGLGEQYF. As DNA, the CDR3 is TGTGCCAGCTCATCGTCGGGACAGGGGTTGGGCGAGCAGTACTTC.

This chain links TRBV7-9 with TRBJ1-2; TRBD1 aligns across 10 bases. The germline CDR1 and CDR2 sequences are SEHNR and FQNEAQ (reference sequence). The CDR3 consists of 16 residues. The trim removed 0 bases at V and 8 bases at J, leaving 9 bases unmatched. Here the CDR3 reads CASSLAAGTGDRGYTF. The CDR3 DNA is TGTGCCAGCAGCTTAGCCGCGGGGACAGGGGATCGGGGCTACACCTTC.

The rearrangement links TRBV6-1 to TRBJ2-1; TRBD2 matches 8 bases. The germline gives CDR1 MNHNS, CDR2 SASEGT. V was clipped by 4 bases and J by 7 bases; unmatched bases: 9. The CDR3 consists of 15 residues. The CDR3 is CASSASGSPGNEQFF. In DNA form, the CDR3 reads TGTGCCAGCAGTGCAAGCGGGAGCCCCGGTAATGAGCAGTTCTTC.

The CDR3 protein is CASSVAAGMVGNEQFF. The CDR3 DNA reads TGTGCCAGCAGCGTAGCCGCGGGAATGGTTGGCAATGAGCAGTTCTTC. The chain links TRBV9 to TRBJ2-1; TRBD2 might be the D (6 bases). This CDR3 comprises 16 residues. CDR1 is SGDLS, CDR2 YYNGEE, per germline. The V end lost 0 bases, the J end lost 6 bases, and 16 bases lay between the germline ends. The variable domain in full, completed from reference TRBV9 and TRBJ2-1, reads DSGVTQTPKHLITATGQRVTLRCSPRSGDLSVYWYQQSLDQGLQFLIQYYNGEERAKGNILERFSAQQFPDLHSELNLSSLELGDSALYFCASSVAAGMVGNEQFFGPGTRLTVL.

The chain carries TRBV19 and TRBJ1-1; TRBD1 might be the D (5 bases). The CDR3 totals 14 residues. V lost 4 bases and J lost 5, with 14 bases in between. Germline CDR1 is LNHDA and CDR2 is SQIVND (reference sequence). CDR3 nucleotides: TGTGCCAGTAGTAGAGGTCCGGGGGGGACTGAAGCTTTCTTT. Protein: CASSRGPGGTEAFF.

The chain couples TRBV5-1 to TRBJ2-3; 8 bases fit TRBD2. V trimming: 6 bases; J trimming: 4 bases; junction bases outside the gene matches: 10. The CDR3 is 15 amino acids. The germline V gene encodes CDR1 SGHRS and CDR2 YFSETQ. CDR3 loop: CASKARGGPADTQYF. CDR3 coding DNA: TGCGCCAGCAAGGCTCGGGGGGGGCCAGCAGATACGCAGTATTTT.

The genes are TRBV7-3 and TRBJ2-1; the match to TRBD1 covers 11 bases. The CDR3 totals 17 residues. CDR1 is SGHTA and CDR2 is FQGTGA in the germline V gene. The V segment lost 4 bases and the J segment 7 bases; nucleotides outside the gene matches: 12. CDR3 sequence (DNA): TGTGCCAGCAGCTCCCACCGACCGGGACAGGGGGTTAATGAGCAGTTCTTC. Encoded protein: CASSSHRPGQGVNEQFF.

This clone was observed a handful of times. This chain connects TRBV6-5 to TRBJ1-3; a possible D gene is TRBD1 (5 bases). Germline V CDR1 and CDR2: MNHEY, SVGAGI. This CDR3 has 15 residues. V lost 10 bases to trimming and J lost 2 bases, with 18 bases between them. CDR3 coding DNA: TGTGCCAACCTTCTTATCAGGGTGGCTGGAAACACCATATATTTT. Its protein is CANLLIRVAGNTIYF.

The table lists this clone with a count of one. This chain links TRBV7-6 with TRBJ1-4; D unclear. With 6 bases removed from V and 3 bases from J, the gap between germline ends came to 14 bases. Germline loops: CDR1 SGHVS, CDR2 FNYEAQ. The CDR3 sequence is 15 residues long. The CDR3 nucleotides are TGTGCCAGCAGGAGTGAGGGCTCACCTAATGAAAAACTGTTTTTT. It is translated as CASRSEGSPNEKLFF.

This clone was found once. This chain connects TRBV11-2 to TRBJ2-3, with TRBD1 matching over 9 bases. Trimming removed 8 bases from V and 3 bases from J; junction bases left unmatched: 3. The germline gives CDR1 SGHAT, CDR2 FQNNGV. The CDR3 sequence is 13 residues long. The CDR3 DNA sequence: TGTGCCAGCCTGACAGGGGGGACAGATACGCAGTATTTT. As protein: CASLTGGTDTQYF.